A selection of T cell receptor beta chains follows, all from one sample in a study of blood T cells in healthy people across ages. One entry per CDR3 protein results from TCRdb running MiXCR on the 5' RACE reads. The sample includes 1,500,000 or so distinct CDR3 sequences, roughly two fifths of them seen just once. The sequenced sample was blood. All receptors derive from a woman in her late teens or twenties in good health. Each CDR3 is given with its conserved first and last residue. Fields, in order: J gene, D gene, V gene, clone size, CDR3 DNA, CDR3 protein. D genes are given only for firm matches. Clone size is stated in some rows and not others, as once, few, many or a class when expanded.

TRBJ2-1 | TRBD1 | TRBV6-7 | - | TGTGCCAGCACCCTTGCCCCGGACAGGGTTGTTGAGCAGTTCTTC | CASTLAPDRVVEQFF
TRBJ2-7 | - | TRBV4-1 | - | TGCGCCAGCAGCCAAGAACCGGGCTACGAGCAGTACTTC | CASSQEPGYEQYF
TRBJ2-7 | - | TRBV28 | few | TGTGCCAGCAGTTTCGGTCCCCGGGACAACTCCTACGAGCAGTACTTC | CASSFGPRDNSYEQYF
TRBJ1-2 | - | TRBV7-9 | - | TGTGCCAGCAGCTCGTTGGGGTTTGGCTACACCTTC | CASSSLGFGYTF
TRBJ1-1 | - | TRBV4-1 | - | TGCGCCAGCAGCCAATATAAGGACCGACAAACTCTCGCAGCTTTCTTT | CASSQYKDRQTLAAFF
TRBJ2-7 | - | TRBV6-2/TRBV6-3 | few | TGTGCCAGCGGTCAGCAAGAGTGGGACGAGCAGTACTTC | CASGQQEWDEQYF
TRBJ2-7 | - | TRBV7-9 | - | TGTGCCAGCAGCTTAGGAGCGACACTTAGCTCCTACGAGCAGTACTTC | CASSLGATLSSYEQYF
TRBJ1-4 | - | TRBV7-9 | once | TGTGCCAGCAGCTTAAAAGGAGGAGGGCTTAACGAAAAACTGTTTTTT | CASSLKGGGLNEKLFF
TRBJ2-5 | TRBD2 | TRBV11-2 | - | TGTGCCAGCAGCGCCGGACTAGCGGGGGGATTACAAGAGACCCAGTACTTC | CASSAGLAGGLQETQYF
TRBJ1-1 | - | TRBV7-9 | - | TGTGCCAGCAGCTTAGTGTCGTCCCTGAGGGAGTCAATTATGAACACTGAAGCTTTCTTT | CASSLVSSLRESIMNTEAFF
TRBJ2-7 | TRBD2 | TRBV27 | few | TGTGCCAGCAGTCCCTCAGCGGGAGGGCCCTACGAGCAGTACTTC | CASSPSAGGPYEQYF
TRBJ2-7 | - | TRBV7-6 | few | TGTGCCAGCAGCAGTAATAAGTGGCGGGGAGTCCACGAGCAGTACTTC | CASSSNKWRGVHEQYF
TRBJ1-4 | - | TRBV7-9 | - | TGTGCCAGCAGCTTAGGAGCCGCAGGACGAACAACTAATGAAAAACTGTTTTTT | CASSLGAAGRTTNEKLFF
TRBJ2-3 | - | TRBV4-3 | many | TGCGCCAGCAGCCAAACCGGCAGTACACTTGGGGATACGCAGTATTTT | CASSQTGSTLGDTQYF
TRBJ2-4 | - | TRBV7-2 | - | TGTGCCAGCAGCTTATGGGGGCCGACAGGAGCCAAAAACATTCAGTACTTC | CASSLWGPTGAKNIQYF
TRBJ1-5 | - | TRBV29-1 | few | TGCAGCGTTAGAGACACCTTTAGCAATCAGCCCCAGCATTTT | CSVRDTFSNQPQHF
TRBJ2-3 | TRBD2 | TRBV5-1 | few | TGCGCCAGCAGCTTGGCTCTTAGCGGGGGGGCAGTGACAGATACGCAGTATTTT | CASSLALSGGAVTDTQYF
TRBJ2-5 | TRBD2 | TRBV11-1 | few | TGTGCCAGCAGCTCCGGGACTAGCTGGGAGACCCAGTACTTC | CASSSGTSWETQYF
TRBJ2-5 | - | TRBV10-3 | many | TGTGCCATCAGTGAGTCTAGCTTCCAAGAGACCCAGTACTTC | CAISESSFQETQYF
TRBJ2-1 | - | TRBV7-8 | - | TGTGCCAGCAGCTTAGCAGTCGTCATTATCAGCTCCTACAATGAGCAGTTCTTC | CASSLAVVIISSYNEQFF
TRBJ2-3 | TRBD2 | TRBV29-1 | few | TGCAGCGTTGATAGCGGGTGGGCAGATACGCAGTATTTT | CSVDSGWADTQYF
TRBJ2-5 | - | TRBV29-1 | - | TGCAGCGTTGGTGGATTCAAAGAGACCCAGTACTTC | CSVGGFKETQYF
TRBJ2-7 | TRBD1 | TRBV4-1 | - | TGCGCCAGCAGCCACGCACCGGGACAGGGCTACGAGCAGTACTTC | CASSHAPGQGYEQYF
TRBJ2-7 | - | TRBV11-2 | few | TGTGCCAGCAGCTTAGAACCGGTAGACTACGAGCAGTACTTC | CASSLEPVDYEQYF
TRBJ2-1 | TRBD1 | TRBV19 | few | TGTGCCGCCGGGACAGGGGCCGATGAGCAGTTCTTC | CAAGTGADEQFF
TRBJ2-3 | - | TRBV14 | - | TGTGCCAGCAGCCAAGCTCGCTTTTCCCCCACAGATACGCAGTATTTT | CASSQARFSPTDTQYF
TRBJ2-2 | TRBD1 | TRBV20-1 | - | TGCAGTGCTGTCCCCGGGACAGGGGACACCGGGGAGCTGTTTTTT | CSAVPGTGDTGELFF
TRBJ1-2 | - | TRBV29-1 | - | TGCGGCGTCAGATACGGGAGTCCTAACTATGGCTACACCTTC | CGVRYGSPNYGYTF
TRBJ2-3 | TRBD2 | TRBV7-2 | - | TGTGCCAGCAGCCTCCGGGGGGACTACACAGATACGCAGTATTTT | CASSLRGDYTDTQYF
TRBJ1-5 | TRBD1 | TRBV4-1 | few | TGCGCCAGCAGCCAAGTGGGCAGGGGGATCAATCAGCCCCAGCATTTT | CASSQVGRGINQPQHF
TRBJ2-5 | - | TRBV7-2 | once | TGTGCCAGCAATCTGGGATACACGCTCCAAGAGACCCAGTACTTC | CASNLGYTLQETQYF
TRBJ2-3 | - | TRBV24-1 | - | TGTGCCACCAGTGATTTTGCAGGGGGGGATACGCAGTATTTT | CATSDFAGGDTQYF
TRBJ2-7 | TRBD2 | TRBV29-1 | - | TGCAGCGTTGAAGGGCTAGCGGGCATCTCCTACAATGAGCAGTACTTC | CSVEGLAGISYNEQYF
TRBJ2-7 | - | TRBV9 | - | TGTGCCAGCAGCGTAGCGGACATTCGGCACGAGCAGTACTTC | CASSVADIRHEQYF
TRBJ2-3 | TRBD2 | TRBV4-1 | - | TGCGCCAGCAGAAAGATAGCGGGGGAAGGAGATACGCAGTATTTT | CASRKIAGEGDTQYF
TRBJ2-3 | TRBD2 | TRBV20-1 | - | TGCAGTGCTGCCGGGACTAGCGGGGGGTACGATACGCAGTATTTT | CSAAGTSGGYDTQYF
TRBJ2-3 | TRBD1 | TRBV5-6 | few | TGTGCCAGCAGCCAACGATGGACAGGGGCAGCAGATACGCAGTATTTT | CASSQRWTGAADTQYF
TRBJ2-1 | - | TRBV5-4 | - | TGTGCCAGCAGAGGGGCAGGGGAGGCGGATGAGCAGTTCTTC | CASRGAGEADEQFF
TRBJ2-1 | - | TRBV10-3 | - | TGTGCCATCAGTGATAGCGGAAGCTCCTACAATGAGCAGTTCTTC | CAISDSGSSYNEQFF
TRBJ2-3 | - | TRBV29-1 | - | TGCAGCGTTGAAGATCTTTGGGAAATCACAGATACGCAGTATTTT | CSVEDLWEITDTQYF
TRBJ1-5 | - | TRBV27 | - | TGTGCCAGCAGTTTCGGCGGGCATCAGCCCCAGCATTTT | CASSFGGHQPQHF